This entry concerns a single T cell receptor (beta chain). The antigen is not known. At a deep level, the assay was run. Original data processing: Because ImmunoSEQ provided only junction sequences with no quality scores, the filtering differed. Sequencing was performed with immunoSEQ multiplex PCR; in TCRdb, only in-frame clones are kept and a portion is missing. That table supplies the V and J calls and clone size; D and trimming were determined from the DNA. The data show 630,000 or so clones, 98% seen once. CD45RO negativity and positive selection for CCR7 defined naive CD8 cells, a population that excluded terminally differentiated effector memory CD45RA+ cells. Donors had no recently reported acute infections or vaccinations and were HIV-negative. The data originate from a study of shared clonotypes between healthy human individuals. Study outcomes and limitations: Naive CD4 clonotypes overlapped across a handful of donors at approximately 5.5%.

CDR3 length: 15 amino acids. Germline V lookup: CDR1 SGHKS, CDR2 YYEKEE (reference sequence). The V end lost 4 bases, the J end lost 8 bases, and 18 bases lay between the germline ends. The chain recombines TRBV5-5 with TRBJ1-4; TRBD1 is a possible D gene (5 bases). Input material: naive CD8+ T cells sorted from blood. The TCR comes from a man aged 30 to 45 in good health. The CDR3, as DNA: TGTGCCAGCAGCACCCCCGGGGCAGGATACGAAAAACTGTTTTTT. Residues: CASSTPGAGYEKLFF.